These 32 T cell receptor beta chains were all obtained from the same sample, sequenced in a study of identical twins. TCRdb itself ran the 5' RACE reads through MiXCR, one entry per CDR3 protein. The repertoire holds approximately 600,000 distinct CDR3 sequences, with 7.1% as singletons. These same records also appear under a second study, on yellow fever vaccine responses in identical twins.

The sample comprised PBMCs. The receptors stem from a woman between 18 and 29 years old in good health.

In its sample, this clonotype was seen many times. This chain uses TRBV5-1 with TRBJ2-6, with D maybe TRBD1 (5 bases). The CDR3 runs 16 residues. The germline V gene has CDR1 SGHRS and CDR2 YFSETQ. Between the trimmed V and J ends, which lost 10 bases and 0 bases, there was a span of 17 bases. CDR3 region: CASQDGGNSGANVLTF. The DNA for the CDR3 is TGCGCCTCACAGGACGGTGGTAACTCTGGGGCCAACGTCCTGACTTTC.

The chain couples TRBV7-6 to TRBJ2-5, with 10 bases fitting TRBD1. Germline assignment: CDR1 SGHVS and CDR2 FNYEAQ. CDR3 size: 16 residues. The trim removed 4 bases at V and 2 bases at J, leaving 7 bases unmatched. The CDR3 DNA reads as TGTGCCAGCAGCTCGCAGGGACAGGGGATACAAGAGACCCAGTACTTC. This translates into CASSSQGQGIQETQYF. The full variable domain, its missing parts supplied by reference TRBV7-6 and TRBJ2-5, is GAGVSQSPRYKVTKRGQDVALRCDPISGHVSLYWYRQALGQGPEFLTYFNYEAQQDKSGLPNDRFSAERPEGSISTLTIQRTEQRDSAMYRCASSSQGQGIQETQYFGPGTRLLVL.

This rearrangement joins TRBV24-1 to TRBJ2-3; possible D gene TRBD2, 5 bases. Trimming stripped 3 bases from V and 1 base from J, with 7 bases between. The CDR3 is 14 amino acids. Germline lookup yields CDR1 KGHDR and CDR2 SFDVKD. The CDR3 DNA follows: TGTGCCACCAGTGATCGAGGGCGCACAGATACGCAGTATTTT. Amino acid sequence: CATSDRGRTDTQYF.

The chain employs TRBV7-9 and TRBJ2-7; D is undetermined. This CDR3 spans 14 amino acids. Germline CDR1 reads SEHNR; CDR2 reads FQNEAQ (reference sequence). The ends were cut back, 1 base at V and 0 bases at J, with 7 bases in the middle. CDR3 in amino acids: CASSLEGTSYEQYF. CDR3 nucleotides: TGTGCCAGCAGCTTAGAGGGCACCTCCTACGAGCAGTACTTC.

A few counts support this clonotype. J is TRBJ2-7 and V is TRBV12-3 or TRBV12-4, with TRBD1 matching over 8 bases. V dropped 4 bases and J dropped 7; count of bases not matched to a gene: 6. The length of the CDR3 is 13 residues. As DNA, the CDR3 is TGTGCCAGCAGTTGGACAGGGATTGGGGAGCAGTACGTC. Amino acid sequence: CASSWTGIGEQYV.

This rearrangement joins TRBV10-2 to TRBJ2-1; D unclear. CDR1 is WSHSY and CDR2 is SAAADI in the germline V gene. The CDR3 extends over 11 amino acids. The V and J ends lost 8 bases and 8 bases respectively, with 10 bases between them. The CDR3 DNA sequence: TGCGCCAGCGCTCGGAGCGATGAGCAGTTCTTC. Amino acid sequence: CASARSDEQFF.

In its sample, this clonotype was seen a few times. The chain carries TRBV7-8 and TRBJ1-1; TRBD1 agrees at 11 bases. V dropped 5 bases and J dropped 11; count of bases not matched to a gene: 4. Germline assignment: CDR1 SGHVS and CDR2 FQNEAQ. The CDR3 is 12 residues long. The DNA of the CDR3 is TGTGCCAGCAGCACCTGGGACAGGGGGGCTTTCTTT. Protein: CASSTWDRGAFF.

This clonotype was observed a handful of times. This chain uses TRBV14 with TRBJ2-5, with D uncertain. Trimming left V 1 base short and J 0 bases short, with 9 bases between. From germline, CDR1 is SGHDN and CDR2 FVKESK. The CDR3 length is 15 residues. CDR3 sequence (DNA): TGTGCCAGCAGCCAAGCCTACCTGTACCAAGAGACCCAGTACTTC. This sequence encodes CASSQAYLYQETQYF.

This clonotype appeared a few times. The chain has TRBV7-6 and TRBJ2-5; TRBD1 matches at 7 bases. The CDR3 contains 15 residues. V shed 3 bases and J 4 bases; nucleotides not matched to a gene: 8. Germline V lookup: CDR1 SGHVS, CDR2 FNYEAQ. The CDR3: CASSFRQGPPETQYF. In nucleotides, the CDR3 is TGTGCCAGCAGCTTCCGACAGGGCCCCCCAGAGACCCAGTACTTC.

This sequence joins TRBV24-1 and TRBJ2-1; 7 bases are shared with TRBD1. V shed 4 bases, J shed 3 bases, and the junction held 8 bases outside the gene matches. CDR3 length equals 16 residues. The germline gives CDR1 KGHDR, CDR2 SFDVKD. The CDR3 loop reads CATSDQTGNLYNEQFF. CDR3 nucleotide sequence: TGTGCCACCAGTGACCAGACAGGGAATCTCTACAATGAGCAGTTCTTC.

The chain links TRBV4-1 to TRBJ1-4; a possible D gene is TRBD1 (5 bases). Looked up from germline, CDR1 is MGHRA and CDR2 is YSYEKL. This CDR3 is built from 15 residues. Between the trimmed V and J ends, which lost 5 bases and 6 bases, there was a span of 16 bases. CDR3 in amino acids: CASSGVGGVYEKLFF. CDR3 coding DNA: TGCGCCAGCAGCGGAGTTGGGGGTGTTTATGAAAAACTGTTTTTT.

CDR3 nucleotides: TGTGCCAGCAGTCGTAGCGGGTTCGGCAATGAGCAGTTCTTC. It specifies CASSRSGFGNEQFF. The V and J genes are TRBV3-1 and TRBJ2-1; TRBD2 matches 7 bases. This CDR3 is built from 14 residues. Germline loops: CDR1 LGHDT, CDR2 YNNKEL (reference sequence). V trimming: 6 bases; J trimming: 6 bases; junction bases outside the gene matches: 8.

This sequence joins TRBV15 and TRBJ2-7; possibly TRBD1 for D (6 bases). This CDR3 has 14 amino acids. CDR1 and CDR2 from the germline V gene are LNHNV and YYDKDF (reference sequence). The germline V and J ends were trimmed by 1 base and 3 bases, with 10 bases remaining between them. The chain's CDR3 is CATSRGSQGYEQYV. In nucleotides, the CDR3 is TGTGCCACCAGCAGAGGATCACAGGGCTACGAGCAGTACGTC.

The chain carries TRBV20-1 and TRBJ2-3, with D possibly being TRBD2 (7 bases). V was trimmed by 0 bases and J by 4 bases, leaving 20 bases between them. Per the germline V gene, CDR1 is DFQATT and CDR2 is SNEGSKA (reference sequence). The CDR3 is 17 residues long. The CDR3 DNA reads TGCAGTGCTAGAGATCGCTTGGGGCGGGGGCACCCAGATACGCAGTATTTT. Protein product: CSARDRLGRGHPDTQYF.

The chain is built from TRBV5-1 and TRBJ2-7; the D is unclear. The CDR3 length is 16 residues. Between the trimmed V and J ends, which lost 2 bases and 4 bases, there was a span of 19 bases. The germline CDR1 and CDR2 sequences are SGHRS and YFSETQ. The CDR3 DNA sequence: TGCGCCAGCAGCTTTTCCCTTTATGGGCCGGTTTACGAGCAGTACGTC. Its protein is CASSFSLYGPVYEQYV.

The sample holds a few counts of this clonotype. The gene calls are TRBV14 and TRBJ2-7; a weak D match, TRBD1 (6 bases). With 2 bases removed from V and 3 bases from J, the gap between germline ends came to 20 bases. The CDR3 contains 17 residues. The germline gives CDR1 SGHDN, CDR2 FVKESK. The CDR3 loop is CASSQPDGPGGLYEQYF. CDR3 DNA sequence: TGTGCCAGCAGCCAACCGGACGGACCTGGGGGCCTCTACGAGCAGTACTTC. Combining the CDR3 with reference TRBV14 and TRBJ2-7 gives the whole variable domain EAGVTQFPSHSVIEKGQTVTLRCDPISGHDNLYWYRRVMGKEIKFLLHFVKESKQDESGMPNNRFLAERTGGTYSTLKVQPAELEDSGVYFCASSQPDGPGGLYEQYFGPGTRLTVT.

In its sample, this clonotype was seen a few times. The V gene is TRBV29-1, the J gene TRBJ2-7; TRBD2 aligns across 10 bases. CDR1 is SQVTM and CDR2 is ANQGSEA in the germline V gene. The CDR3 has 14 amino acids. The V and J ends lost 2 bases and 3 bases, in that order; junction bases with no gene match: 4. CDR3 sequence (DNA): TGCAGCGTTGAATCGCCTAGCGGGAGCTACGAGCAGTACTTC. Translating it yields CSVESPSGSYEQYF.

This clonotype appeared a few times. The V call is TRBV10-3, the J call TRBJ2-3; D is perhaps TRBD2 (6 bases). Germline V gene data show CDR1 as ENHRY and CDR2 as SYGVKD. This CDR3 comprises 19 residues. V was trimmed by 3 bases and J by 1 base, leaving 23 bases between them. The CDR3 nucleotides read TGTGCCATCAGTGAACGGACCGCCCTTCTAGCGTCTGGCACAGATACGCAGTATTTT. Its translation is CAISERTALLASGTDTQYF.

Regarding this clonotype: Its ends do not fully match the called genes, so a read error is possible. The chain combines TRBV7-8 with TRBJ2-7; 9 positions match TRBD1. There are 12 residues in the CDR3. CDR1 is SGHVS and CDR2 is FQNEAQ in the germline V gene. CDR3: CASSSRGDRECF. The CDR3 DNA follows: TGTGCCAGCAGCTCGAGAGGGGACAGGGAGTGCTTC.

At least ten counts were recorded for this clonotype. V is TRBV6-5 and J is TRBJ2-1, with 7 nucleotides matching TRBD1. CDR3 size: 15 residues. In germline, CDR1 is MNHEY, CDR2 SVGAGI. The J segment lost 6 bases and the V segment lost 4 bases, leaving 9 bases of the junction unmatched. The CDR3 nucleotides read TGTGCCAGCAGTTCGGGACAGATTTTCTTCAATGAGCAGTTCTTC. This gives the protein CASSSGQIFFNEQFF.

The table lists this clonotype with a few counts. The chain has TRBV6-1 and TRBJ1-2; D is undetermined. V was pared by 6 bases and J by 13 bases, with 27 bases between. Looked up from germline, CDR1 is MNHNS and CDR2 is SASEGT. The CDR3 has 15 amino acids. CDR3 sequence reads: CASSRPTPQREVFTF. The CDR3, as DNA: TGTGCCAGCAGCCGACCAACCCCGCAGCGGGAAGTTTTCACCTTC.

This clonotype was detected a few times. The chain is built from TRBV7-2 and TRBJ2-7; D tentatively fits TRBD1 or TRBD2 (5 bases each). This CDR3 contains 13 residues. Per germline, CDR1 SGHTA and CDR2 FQGNSA. Deletions cut 2 bases from V and 6 bases from J, with 11 bases between. In DNA form, the CDR3 reads TGTGCCAGCAGCTTAAACCGGGGACGCGAGCAGTACTTC. This codes for CASSLNRGREQYF.

This clonotype was picked up a small number of times. The rearrangement joins TRBV11-1 to TRBJ2-1, with 13 bases fitting TRBD2. The trim removed 5 bases at V and 5 bases at J, leaving 12 bases unmatched. Germline V gene data show CDR1 as SGHAT and CDR2 as FQDESV (reference sequence). The CDR3 loop spans 18 amino acids. The DNA for the CDR3 is TGTGCCAGCAGCCGGACTAGCGGGAGTATCGGGACGAACAATGAGCAGTTCTTC. The encoded protein is CASSRTSGSIGTNNEQFF.

The chain joins TRBV12-3 or TRBV12-4 to TRBJ2-3; D is possibly TRBD2 (7 bases). The CDR3 has 15 residues. Trimming took off 6 bases at V and 1 base at J, with 14 bases between the two ends. The CDR3 DNA reads TGTGCCAGCAGAGTGGGGGGGGGCGGCACAGATACGCAGTATTTT. Protein product: CASRVGGGGTDTQYF.

This clonotype was picked up many times. The chain combines TRBV4-1 with TRBJ1-1; 10 bases match TRBD1. The trim removed 4 bases at V and 1 base at J, leaving 12 bases unmatched. CDR3 size: 18 residues. Germline V gene sequence: CDR1 MGHRA, CDR2 YSYEKL. DNA for the CDR3: TGCGCCAGCAGCCCCGATCGCCGGGACAGGGGTAGGAACACTGAAGCTTTCTTT. Translating gives CASSPDRRDRGRNTEAFF.

A few counts support this clonotype. This chain links TRBV29-1 with TRBJ2-1, with D uncertain. CDR3 length equals 11 residues. The germline gives CDR1 SQVTM, CDR2 ANQGSEA. V was trimmed by 2 bases and J by 10 bases, leaving 9 bases between them. The CDR3: CSVELGWEQFF. The CDR3 coding sequence is TGCAGCGTTGAATTGGGCTGGGAGCAGTTCTTC.

This clonotype was detected many times. This sequence joins TRBV4-1 and TRBJ2-1, with 7 bases identical to TRBD2. The junction had 5 bases not matched to a gene; V was cut back by 0 bases and J by 9 bases. This CDR3 is built from 14 residues. Germline CDR1 reads MGHRA; CDR2 reads YSYEKL. CDR3 in DNA: TGCGCCAGCAGCCAAGATGGGGGGGAGTTTGAGCAGTTCTTC. Translating it yields CASSQDGGEFEQFF.

This clonotype came up many times. This chain uses TRBV5-1 with TRBJ1-2, with TRBD1 matching 7 bases. J was trimmed by 2 bases and V by 6 bases; bases with no gene match: 4. CDR1 and CDR2 (germline): SGHRS, YFSETQ. The CDR3 length is 13 residues. This CDR3 reads CASTSQGNYGYTF. DNA for the CDR3: TGCGCCAGCACCTCACAGGGGAACTATGGCTACACCTTC.

This clonotype appeared a few times. This chain links TRBV7-9 with TRBJ1-3; D remains unclear. Germline V gene lookup returns CDR1 SEHNR and CDR2 FQNEAQ (reference sequence). Between the trimmed V and J ends, which lost 3 bases and 1 base, there was a span of 7 bases. The CDR3 is made up of 14 amino acids. CDR3 residues: CASSFEGSGNTIYF. The CDR3 nucleotides are TGTGCCAGCAGCTTTGAGGGATCTGGAAACACCATATATTTT.

The chain uses TRBV20-1 and TRBJ2-1; 8 bases match TRBD2. Germline V gene sequence: CDR1 DFQATT, CDR2 SNEGSKA (reference sequence). The junction had 14 bases not matched to a gene; V was cut back by 6 bases and J by 13 bases. This CDR3 spans 13 amino acids. The CDR3 coding sequence is TGCAGTGCGGAGATTAAAGGACTAGCAGCTCAGTTCTTC. The encoded protein is CSAEIKGLAAQFF.

This clonotype was seen more than once but under ten times. The chain joins TRBV5-1 to TRBJ2-3; either TRBD1 or TRBD2 may fit D (5 bases each). The CDR3 extends over 15 amino acids. Germline loops: CDR1 SGHRS, CDR2 YFSETQ. Trimming left V 4 bases short and J 3 bases short, with 15 bases between. This chain's CDR3 is CASSATGTQTDTQYF. DNA of the CDR3: TGCGCCAGCAGCGCTACCGGGACCCAGACAGATACGCAGTATTTT. The complete variable domain, with remaining parts taken from reference TRBV5-1 and TRBJ2-3, reads KAGVTQTPRYLIKTRGQQVTLSCSPISGHRSVSWYQQTPGQGLQFLFEYFSETQRNKGNFPGRFSGRQFSNSRSEMNVSTLELGDSALYLCASSATGTQTDTQYFGPGTRLTVL.

This clonotype was recorded many times. The CDR3 is CASSIGQGDPTYNEQFF. CDR3 coding DNA: TGTGCCAGCAGCATTGGACAGGGAGACCCCACTTACAATGAGCAGTTCTTC. V usage is TRBV7-9 and J usage is TRBJ2-1, with 8 positions matching TRBD1. The CDR3 extends over 17 amino acids. Germline CDR1 is SEHNR and CDR2 is FQNEAQ (reference sequence). V trimming: 5 bases; J trimming: 4 bases; junction bases outside the gene matches: 13.